What follows are 18 T cell receptor beta chains derived from one specimen sequenced in a study of cytomegalovirus exposure and HLA in healthy donors. TCRdb's copy holds only in-frame clones and misses some; the assay was immunoSEQ multiplex PCR. Among fewer than 250,000 clones listed, approximately 80% were seen once. Sequenced: PBMCs. Receptors originate from a woman aged 30 to 39 in good health and CMV-seropositive.

V usage is TRBV28 and J usage is TRBJ1-1, with 9 positions matching TRBD1. The ends lost 3 bases at V and 6 bases at J; junction bases unmatched: 2. This CDR3 has 13 residues. In germline, CDR1 is MDHEN, CDR2 SYDVKM. CDR3 loop: CASSFNRGPEAFF. The DNA for the CDR3 is TGTGCCAGCAGTTTCAACAGGGGGCCTGAAGCTTTCTTT.

The chain uses TRBV25-1 and TRBJ2-1, with D maybe TRBD1 (6 bases). Deletions cut 5 bases from V and 8 bases from J, with 13 bases between. The CDR3 length is 13 residues. Germline V gene sequence: CDR1 MGHDK, CDR2 SYGVNS. This chain's CDR3 is CASSSGADDEQFF. The DNA of the CDR3 is TGTGCCAGCAGTTCAGGGGCCGACGATGAGCAGTTCTTC. The full variable domain, its missing parts supplied by reference TRBV25-1 and TRBJ2-1, is EADIYQTPRYLVIGTGKKITLECSQTMGHDKMYWYQQDPGMELHLIHYSYGVNSTEKGDLSSESTVSRIRTEHFPLTLESARPSHTSQYLCASSSGADDEQFFGPGTRLTVL.

The chain combines TRBV29-1 with TRBJ1-1; TRBD1 might be the D (6 bases). V dropped 4 bases and J dropped 7 bases, with 13 bases sitting between them. The V gene's germline CDR1 is SQVTM and CDR2 ANQGSEA. The CDR3 totals 12 residues. The CDR3 region is CSVGGTNIEAFF. In DNA form, the CDR3 reads TGCAGCGTTGGGGGGACAAATATTGAAGCTTTCTTT.

Regarding this clone: The sample holds other DNA sequences that translate to the same CDR3. CDR3 residues: CASSPPSDTQYF. The CDR3 region has the DNA TGTGCCAGCTCACCACCCTCAGATACGCAGTATTTT. The gene calls are TRBV18 and TRBJ2-3; D is unclear. CDR3 length: 12 residues. V was trimmed by 0 bases and J by 4 bases, leaving 2 bases between them. The germline gives CDR1 KGHSH, CDR2 LQKENI.

The chain joins TRBV19 to TRBJ2-5, with 7 nucleotides matching TRBD1. The germline gives CDR1 LNHDA, CDR2 SQIVND (reference sequence). After removal of 5 bases from V and 5 bases from J, the junction contained 5 bases not matched to a gene. CDR3 length: 13 amino acids. The DNA of the CDR3 is TGTGCCAGTAGTGTAACAGGGGAGGAGACCCAGTACTTC. Its translation is CASSVTGEETQYF.

This clone turned up a few times. This chain links TRBV18 with TRBJ1-2; a possible D gene is TRBD1 (6 bases). CDR1 is KGHSH and CDR2 is LQKENI in the germline V gene. This CDR3 spans 16 amino acids. Trimming left V 3 bases short and J 0 bases short, with 14 bases between. The CDR3 coding sequence is TGTGCCAGCTCACCGGTTACAGGGACGGCTAACTATGGCTACACCTTC. This encodes CASSPVTGTANYGYTF.

CDR3 coding DNA: TGCGCCAGCAGCCAAGGTCTCAAGGGTAATCAGCCCCAGCATTTT. Protein product: CASSQGLKGNQPQHF. The chain combines TRBV4-3 with TRBJ1-5; no clear D. This CDR3 has 15 amino acids. The V and J ends lost 1 base and 4 bases respectively, with 11 bases between them. CDR1 is LGHNA, CDR2 YSLEER, per germline.

The chain uses TRBV27 and TRBJ2-5; D gene uncertain. Germline V gives CDR1 MNHEY, CDR2 SMNVEV (reference sequence). The CDR3 is 12 amino acids. Trimming pared 6 bases from V and 6 bases from J, leaving 11 bases between. DNA for the CDR3: TGTGCCAGCAGGGGAAGGACGAAGACCCAGTACTTC. This translates into CASRGRTKTQYF.

The chain recombines TRBV2 with TRBJ1-2, with D possibly being TRBD1 (5 bases). V was trimmed by 4 bases and J by 4 bases, leaving 10 bases between them. This CDR3 is built from 13 residues. CDR1 is SNHLY, CDR2 FYNNEI, per germline. This CDR3 reads CASSVSGRYGYTF. CDR3 DNA: TGTGCCAGCAGTGTTTCGGGACGCTATGGCTACACCTTC.

This clone is a singleton in its sample. The chain uses TRBV6-1 and TRBJ1-5; perhaps TRBD1 as D (6 bases). Germline CDR1 reads MNHNS; CDR2 reads SASEGT. This CDR3 has 16 residues. Trimming took off 4 bases at V and 4 bases at J, with 17 bases between the two ends. The CDR3 DNA reads as TGTGCCAGCAGTGTTTTGGTAGACAGGACAAATCAGCCCCAGCATTTT. Protein product: CASSVLVDRTNQPQHF.

Only a few counts were recorded for this clone. The chain links TRBV7-3 to TRBJ2-3; no firm D call. This CDR3 spans 15 amino acids. Per the germline V gene, CDR1 is SGHTA and CDR2 is FQGTGA. V was shortened by 5 bases and J by 2 bases, with 14 bases between the two germline ends. For the CDR3, the DNA is TGTGCCAGCAGCCCTGCAGGCACTTACACAGATACGCAGTATTTT. Protein product: CASSPAGTYTDTQYF.

This chain joins TRBV7-8 and TRBJ1-2; D is unresolved. The length of the CDR3 is 15 residues. Between the trimmed V and J ends, which lost 1 base and 4 bases, there was a span of 13 bases. CDR1 is SGHVS, CDR2 FQNEAQ, per germline. The CDR3 here is CASSLEFADGYGYTF. The CDR3 region has the DNA TGTGCCAGCAGCTTAGAGTTTGCGGACGGCTATGGCTACACCTTC.

J is TRBJ1-2 and V is TRBV7-9, with D unclear. Germline CDR1 SEHNR, CDR2 FQNEAQ (reference sequence). The V and J ends lost 5 bases and 3 bases respectively, with 22 bases between them. The CDR3 is made up of 17 amino acids. CDR3 bases: TGTGCCAGCAGCATCTCACGGGCCAAGGCCGCTTACTATGGCTACACCTTC. Its protein product is CASSISRAKAAYYGYTF.

The V gene is TRBV19, the J gene TRBJ2-5; 10 positions agree with TRBD1. Germline-derived CDR1 and CDR2 are LNHDA and SQIVND (reference sequence). CDR3 length: 15 amino acids. Germline trimming cut 5 bases from V and 11 bases from J; bases unmatched to any gene: 14. This chain's CDR3 is CASSPSTGGRRDQYF. CDR3 nucleotides: TGTGCCAGTAGTCCCTCGACAGGGGGCCGCAGGGATCAGTACTTC.

The rearrangement joins TRBV7-6 to TRBJ1-3; D uncertain. The germline V and J ends were trimmed by 5 bases and 0 bases, with 14 bases remaining between them. The length of the CDR3 is 16 residues. Per the germline V gene, CDR1 is SGHVS and CDR2 is FNYEAQ. CDR3 sequence (DNA): TGTGCCAGCAGCCCTCGCTACAAAGACTCTGGAAACACCATATATTTT. It encodes CASSPRYKDSGNTIYF.

The V gene is TRBV30, the J gene TRBJ1-1; 9 bases match TRBD1. Losses at the gene ends were 2 bases for V and 5 bases for J; bases not matched to a gene: 3. Germline V gene lookup returns CDR1 GTSNPN and CDR2 SVGIG (reference sequence). The CDR3 loop spans 13 amino acids. CDR3 amino acids: CAWSLDRGTEAFF. The CDR3 DNA sequence: TGTGCCTGGAGTTTGGACAGGGGAACTGAAGCTTTCTTT.

The chain has TRBV12-1 and TRBJ2-7; the table's D call, TRBD1, was not checked against the DNA. TRBV12-1 is classified as a pseudogene. This CDR3 contains 17 residues. The CDR3 DNA sequence: TGTGCCAGCAGACGTTTGAGATGTGGACAGCGAACCTACGAGCAGTACTTC. Translation gives CASRRLRCGQRTYEQYF.

This clone appeared a single time. The chain links TRBV4-3 to TRBJ1-3, with D hard to call. The CDR3 is 15 amino acids. CDR1 and CDR2 (germline): LGHNA, YSLEER. Trimming cost V 1 base and J 4 bases, with 11 bases left between them. The CDR3 loop reads CASSQVPGYGNTIYF. CDR3 nucleotide sequence: TGCGCCAGCAGCCAAGTTCCGGGGTACGGAAACACCATATATTTT.